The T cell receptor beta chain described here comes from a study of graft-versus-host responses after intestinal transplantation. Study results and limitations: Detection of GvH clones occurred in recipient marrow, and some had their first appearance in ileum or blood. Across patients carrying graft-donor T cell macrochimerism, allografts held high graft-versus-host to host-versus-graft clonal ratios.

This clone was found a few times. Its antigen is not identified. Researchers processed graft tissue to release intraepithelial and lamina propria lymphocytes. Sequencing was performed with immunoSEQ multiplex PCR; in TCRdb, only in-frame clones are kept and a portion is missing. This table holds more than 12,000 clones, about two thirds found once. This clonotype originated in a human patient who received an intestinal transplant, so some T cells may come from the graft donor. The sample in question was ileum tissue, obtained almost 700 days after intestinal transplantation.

CDR3 in DNA: TGTGCCAGCAGTAGGACAGGGGGCTCAGCTGGCTACACCTTC. Encoded protein: CASSRTGGSAGYTF. This chain links TRBV27 with TRBJ1-2; TRBD1 aligns across 11 bases. With V trimmed by 5 bases and J by 7 bases, 6 bases remained unmatched. Germline values: CDR1 MNHEY, CDR2 SMNVEV (reference sequence). The CDR3 contains 14 residues.